This T cell receptor beta chain derives from a study of blood T cells in healthy people across ages. Study in general: There was about one barcoded beta molecule captured by template switching per two T cells. The study's findings and limits: With donor CMV status unknown, expanded clonotype changes were possibly confounded. Older age coincided with a roughly linear decline in TCR beta diversity per million T cells.

The CDR3 totals 16 residues. CDR1 and CDR2 from the germline V gene are DFQATT and SNEGSKA (reference sequence). Trimming at V came to 3 bases and at J to 3 bases, leaving 11 bases not matched to a gene. At least 7 million PBMCs were isolated per sample. Primers used in a second PCR of about 7 to 12 cycles were a sample-barcoded 5' primer and a J-beta primer mix. TCRdb ran MiXCR on the 5' RACE reads and lists one entry per CDR3 protein. The table shows 650,000 to 800,000 distinct CDR3 sequences, with around 52% occurring only once. With respect to this clonotype: As yet, its antigen is unknown.

Sequenced sample: blood. The V and J genes are TRBV20-1 and TRBJ2-3; the match to TRBD1 covers 8 bases. The clonotype originates from a woman at least 80 years old in good health. CDR3 region: CSASPGQGFRTDTQYF. The DNA of the CDR3 is TGCAGTGCTAGTCCCGGACAGGGTTTTCGGACAGATACGCAGTATTTT.